These 9 T cell receptor beta chains originate from one sample sequenced in a study of T cells in Graves' hyperthyroidism and ophthalmopathy. Regions amplified from RNA transcripts were the TCR beta CDR3 regions. Initially, a first-round RT-PCR of the TCR CDR3 employed the HTBI primer set. TCRdb reanalysed the multiplex PCR reads using MiXCR and keeps one entry per CDR3 protein. This table has 600,000 to 700,000 distinct CDR3 sequences, less than 45% appearing once. Sequencing used peripheral blood or thyroid tissue (not recorded which). The origin of the receptors is an adult man with Graves' disease, either hyperthyroidism or ophthalmopathy (not recorded which).

For this clonotype: Just one base apart from a much larger clone, this may be a read error. The chain carries TRBV29-1 and TRBJ2-7, with D perhaps TRBD1 (6 bases). V was pared by 4 bases and J by 7 bases, with 17 bases between. The CDR3 spans 13 residues. The germline V gene encodes CDR1 SQVTM and CDR2 ANQGSEA. As DNA, the CDR3 is TGCAGCGTTGCACAACAGGGCTTGGGGGAGCAGTACTTC. Residues: CSVAQQGLGEQYF.

The chain joins TRBV24-1 to TRBJ1-2, with 9 bases aligning to TRBD1. The CDR3 sequence is 15 residues long. The junction had 9 bases not matched to a gene; V was cut back by 2 bases and J by 9 bases. Germline V CDR1 and CDR2: KGHDR, SFDVKD. The CDR3 DNA is TGTGCCACCAGTGATTCCATTGGGACAGGGTCGCGCTACACCTTC. Its translation is CATSDSIGTGSRYTF.

This clonotype was seen a few times. This chain joins TRBV6-5 and TRBJ2-5; possible D gene TRBD1, 6 bases. The CDR3 runs to 13 residues. The V end lost 3 bases, the J end lost 4 bases, and 9 bases lay between the germline ends. The germline gives CDR1 MNHEY, CDR2 SVGAGI. In DNA form, the CDR3 reads TGTGCCAGCAGTTATACAGGGAGAGAGACCCAGTACTTC. Protein: CASSYTGRETQYF.

The rearrangement uses TRBV11-2 and TRBJ1-2; D is perhaps TRBD1 (5 bases). The V end was cut by 4 bases, the J end by 8 bases, with 11 bases between. Germline V gene data show CDR1 as SGHAT and CDR2 as FQNNGV. The length of the CDR3 is 12 residues. The chain's CDR3 is CASSSREGGYTF. DNA for the CDR3: TGTGCCAGCAGCTCCAGGGAGGGCGGCTACACCTTC.

V usage is TRBV29-1 and J usage is TRBJ1-2; 8 nucleotides match TRBD1. This CDR3 is built from 11 residues. The V gene's germline CDR1 is SQVTM and CDR2 ANQGSEA. Trimming cost V 7 bases and J 6 bases; bases outside gene matches: 4. This CDR3 reads CSDDRGNGYTF. CDR3 coding DNA: TGCAGCGACGACAGGGGCAATGGCTACACCTTC.

The gene calls are TRBV7-9 and TRBJ1-6; D remains ambiguous. The CDR3 spans 15 residues. CDR1 SEHNR and CDR2 FQNEAQ come from the germline V gene (reference sequence). V lost 3 bases and J 6 bases, leaving 12 bases between the germline ends. The CDR3 loop reads CASSLLPGVNSPLHF. The CDR3, as DNA: TGTGCCAGCAGCTTGCTCCCAGGAGTTAATTCACCCCTCCACTTT. The complete variable domain, with remaining parts taken from reference TRBV7-9 and TRBJ1-6, reads DTGVSQNPRHKITKRGQNVTFRCDPISEHNRLYWYRQTLGQGPEFLTYFQNEAQLEKSRLLSDRFSAERPKGSFSTLEIQRTEQGDSAMYLCASSLLPGVNSPLHFGNGTRLTVT.

The chain is built from TRBV15 and TRBJ2-7; 7 bases agree with TRBD1. Germline assignment: CDR1 LNHNV and CDR2 YYDKDF (reference sequence). Unmatched junction bases numbered 5, after V lost 3 bases and J lost 3 bases. This CDR3 has 14 residues. The CDR3 DNA follows: TGTGCCACCAGCAGGATGACAGGGTACTACGAGCAGTACTTC. This codes for CATSRMTGYYEQYF.

There are many counts of this clonotype. This chain joins TRBV9 and TRBJ1-6; D is undetermined. There are 13 residues in the CDR3. Trimming took off 3 bases at V and 10 bases at J, with 11 bases between the two ends. Germline V lookup: CDR1 SGDLS, CDR2 YYNGEE. In DNA form, the CDR3 reads TGTGCCAGCAGCGGGGCAGGCGGCTCACCCCTCCACTTT. Residues: CASSGAGGSPLHF.

This clonotype was recorded many times. The chain joins TRBV29-1 to TRBJ1-2; D ambiguous. The CDR3 loop spans 13 amino acids. Germline V gene data show CDR1 as SQVTM and CDR2 as ANQGSEA. The V gene lost 5 bases and the J gene lost 1 base, with 11 bases spanning the gap. CDR3 bases: TGCAGCGTTAGGCGGAAGGGTAACTATGGCTACACCTTC. Protein: CSVRRKGNYGYTF.